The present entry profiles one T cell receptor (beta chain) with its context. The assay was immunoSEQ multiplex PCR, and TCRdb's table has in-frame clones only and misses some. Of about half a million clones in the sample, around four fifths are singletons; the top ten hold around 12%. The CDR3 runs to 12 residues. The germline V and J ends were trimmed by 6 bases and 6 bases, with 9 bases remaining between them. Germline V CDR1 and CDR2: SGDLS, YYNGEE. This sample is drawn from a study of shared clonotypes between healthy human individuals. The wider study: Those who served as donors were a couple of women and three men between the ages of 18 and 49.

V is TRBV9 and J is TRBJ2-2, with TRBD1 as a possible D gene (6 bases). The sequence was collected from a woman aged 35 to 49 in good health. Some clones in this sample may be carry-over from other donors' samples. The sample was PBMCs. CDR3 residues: CASTQGSGELFF. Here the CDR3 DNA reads TGTGCCAGCACCCAGGGGTCCGGGGAGCTGTTTTTT.